This T cell receptor (beta chain) was documented in a study of blood T cell repertoires in COVID-19 (dated by TCRdb to 2020 to 2022). In the study overall: The collaborator samples originated in the United States, Italy and Spain and spanned the acute and convalescent phases of COVID-19. The prospective study material was composed of cDNA or gDNA derived from T cells, B-cell-depleted T cells, or PBMCs. A de-identified subject ID, COVID-19 status, age in years and sex were almost always included in the sample metadata. The repertoires were made available in a free public database intended to serve as a resource for research on the immune response to SARS-CoV-2. Deeply sampled blood TCRbeta repertoires from subjects exposed to, actively infected with, or recovered from COVID-19 were included in the dataset. Samples were obtained from the ongoing ImmuneRACE study (first 160 participants) and from 1,000 to 1,500 subjects provided by 6 global collaborators. Where available, HLA class I and class II types were taken from metadata supplied by the sample provider and were not determined by assay-based typing.

Whole blood was collected in K2EDTA tubes by collaborating institutions according to the institutions' own protocols. For TCRbeta analysis, collaborator samples were shipped as frozen whole blood, as isolated PBMCs, or as DNA extracted from either sample type. As concerns this clone: Its antigen remains undetermined. No base-level quality is on record; no much larger clone is a single base apart.

The immunoSEQ Assay, a bias-controlled multiplex PCR, was used to amplify TCRbeta CDR3 regions from genomic DNA. In the original analysis: The number of nucleated cells in each sample was estimated by amplification of reference gene primers within the assay. To quantify the absolute abundance of each unique TCRbeta CDR3 rearrangement, sequence reads were collapsed and filtered. For each sample, productive Simpson clonality was calculated as the square root of Simpson's diversity index over productive rearrangements. TCRdb limited this immuneACCESS table to in-frame rearrangements with V and J called. A share of clones is missing; checked studies link under half to unresolved V genes, and the rest is unexplained. That table is the source of V, J and clone size, and D and trimming were worked out from the DNA. A total of 65,000 to 100,000 clones appear in this sample, around 80% of them only once. Together, the top ten hold around 14% of the sample.

Counted from cysteine to phenylalanine, this CDR3 has 15 amino acids. Solely the CDR3 DNA is kept, with 45 bases framed from the first base. V is cut back by 2 bases and J by 6 bases, with 8 bases in the junction unmatched. CDR1 and CDR2 are read off the germline V gene (reference sequence) as MNHNY and SVGAGI. Summary of the overall study and its limitations: The amount of clinical and demographic metadata varied by source and participant and was provided uncurated.

Sequencing input: peripheral blood. The sequence joins TRBV6-6 to TRBJ2-7; TRBD1 aligns with 9 central bases. The sequence came from a human donor in a cohort sampled during active COVID-19. The CDR3 region: CASSYTGQGSGEQYF. The DNA sequence is TGTGCCAGCAGTTACACGGGACAGGGTTCGGGCGAGCAGTACTTC.